The entry below describes one T cell receptor (beta chain). Antigen unknown. It was with 60 Vbeta and 13 Jbeta primers that the PCR ran. Assay used: immunoSEQ multiplex PCR; TCRdb lists only in-frame clones, some missing. Here the sample spans under 200,000 clones, around 82% being singletons. The sample originates from a study of cytomegalovirus exposure and HLA in healthy donors. Broader study findings: When analyzed later, the rates of TCR association showed variation by HLA locus, with DRB1 the most and HLA-C the fewest. Later on, analysis showed that most CMV-associated TCR beta chains appeared to be HLA-restricted. In vitro data verified a few CMV-associated chains as specific for CMV antigens. When the data were analyzed later, several of the most significant clusters appeared to be linked to common viral pathogens.

The sample taken for sequencing was PBMCs. The receptor's source is a middle-aged man in good health and CMV-seronegative.

The CDR3 loop is CASSQTGGAEKLFF. The CDR3 DNA sequence: TGTGCCAGCAGCCAGACAGGGGGGGCTGAAAAACTGTTTTTT. The chain is built from TRBV7-2 and TRBJ1-4, with 9 bases identical to TRBD1. Trimming cost V 5 bases and J 7 bases; bases outside gene matches: 5. Germline V gene data show CDR1 as SGHTA and CDR2 as FQGNSA. The CDR3 covers 14 residues.